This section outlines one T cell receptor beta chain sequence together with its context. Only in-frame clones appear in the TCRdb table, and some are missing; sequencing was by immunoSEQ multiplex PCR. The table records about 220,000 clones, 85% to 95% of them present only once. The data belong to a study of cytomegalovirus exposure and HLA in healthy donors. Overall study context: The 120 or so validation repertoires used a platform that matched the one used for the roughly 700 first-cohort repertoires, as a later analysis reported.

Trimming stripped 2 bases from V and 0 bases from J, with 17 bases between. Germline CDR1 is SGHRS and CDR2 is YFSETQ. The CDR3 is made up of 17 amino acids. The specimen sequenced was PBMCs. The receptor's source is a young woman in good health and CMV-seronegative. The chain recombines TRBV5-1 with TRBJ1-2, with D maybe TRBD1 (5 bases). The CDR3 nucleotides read TGCGCCAGCAGCTTAAGTGGAGGGGCGGAAGCTAACTATGGCTACACCTTC. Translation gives CASSLSGGAEANYGYTF. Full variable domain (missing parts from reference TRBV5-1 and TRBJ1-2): KAGVTQTPRYLIKTRGQQVTLSCSPISGHRSVSWYQQTPGQGLQFLFEYFSETQRNKGNFPGRFSGRQFSNSRSEMNVSTLELGDSALYLCASSLSGGAEANYGYTFGSGTRLTVV.